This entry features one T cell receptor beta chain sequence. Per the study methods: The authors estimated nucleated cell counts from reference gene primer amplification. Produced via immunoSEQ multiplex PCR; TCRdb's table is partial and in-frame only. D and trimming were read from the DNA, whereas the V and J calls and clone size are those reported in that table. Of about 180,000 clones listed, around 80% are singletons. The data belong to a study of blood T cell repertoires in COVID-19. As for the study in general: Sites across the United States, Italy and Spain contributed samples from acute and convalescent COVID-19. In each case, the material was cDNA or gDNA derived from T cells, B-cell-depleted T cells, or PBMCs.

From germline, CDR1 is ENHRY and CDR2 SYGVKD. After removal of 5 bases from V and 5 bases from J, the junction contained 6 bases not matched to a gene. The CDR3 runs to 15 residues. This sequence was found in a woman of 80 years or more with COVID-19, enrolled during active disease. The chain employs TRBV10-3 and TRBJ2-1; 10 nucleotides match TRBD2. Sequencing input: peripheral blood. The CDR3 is CAISPGTSVHNEQFF. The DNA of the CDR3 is TGTGCCATCAGTCCCGGGACTAGCGTTCACAATGAGCAGTTCTTC.